This T cell receptor (beta chain) was profiled in a study of metastatic and nonmetastatic thyroid tumors. On the study more broadly: Repertoire data that came from the blood and tumor or nodule tissue of malignant and benign thyroid patients were compared.

This clone has at least ten counts. In the source study's methods: The study's classifier, a distant-metastasis tool for papillary thyroid cancer, was built using CDR3 differences across clinicopathological groups. TCRdb re-called the PCR reads through MiXCR. Clone size and V and J calls follow TCRdb, not the original study. This sample has 30,000 or so clones, with about 15% found just once. Thyroid surgery was performed in patients who had received no treatment beforehand. V shed 6 bases and J shed 8 bases, with 22 bases lying between them. CDR3 size: 15 residues. The clonotype originates from a female donor with papillary thyroid cancer or a benign thyroid nodule (not recorded which). Some clones in this sample may be carry-over from other donors' samples. Sequenced input: blood. V gene TRBV12-3 or TRBV12-4 combines with J gene TRBJ1-2; perhaps TRBD1 as D (6 bases). The CDR3 DNA follows: TGTGCCAGCAGCCAGACCTCCACAGGGCGCAGGGGCTACACCTTC. This encodes CASSQTSTGRRGYTF.